This is a list of T cell receptor beta chains from one sample in a study of cytomegalovirus exposure and HLA in healthy donors. Profiled with immunoSEQ multiplex PCR; TCRdb holds only in-frame clones, not every one. This sample has 130,000 or so clones, with around four fifths found just once. Sequenced: PBMCs. The receptors were sampled from a middle-aged woman in good health and CMV-seronegative. The CDR3 runs from the conserved cysteine through the conserved F or W. The order of the fields is J gene, D gene, V gene, clone size, CDR3 length, CDR3 protein, CDR3 DNA. D genes are given only for firm matches. Size values are once, few and many counts, or a class for expanded clones, and some rows have none.

TRBJ2-7 TRBD2 TRBV28 NA 17 CASSLIYGLAGAHEQYF TGTGCCAGCAGTTTAATATACGGACTAGCGGGAGCCCACGAGCAGTACTTC
TRBJ2-3 TRBD1 TRBV6-5 once 14 CASWDRSYTDTQYF TGTGCCAGCTGGGACAGGTCCTACACAGATACGCAGTATTTT
TRBJ2-1 TRBD2 TRBV6-1 NA 15 CASSEGSGGPGEQFF TGTGCCAGCAGTGAAGGATCGGGAGGGCCGGGTGAGCAGTTCTTC
TRBJ2-1 TRBD2 TRBV11-1 NA 16 CASSLSGTSGSNEQFF TGTGCCAGCAGCTTATCCGGGACTAGCGGGAGTAATGAGCAGTTCTTC
TRBJ1-4 TRBD1 TRBV5-1 NA 17 CASSSNRGQGKYEKLFF TGCGCCAGCAGCTCTAACAGGGGCCAGGGGAAATATGAAAAACTGTTTTTT
TRBJ2-6 NA TRBV7-9 NA 16 CAHMRDWVSGANVLTF TGTGCCCATATGAGGGATTGGGTCTCTGGGGCCAACGTCCTGACTTTC
TRBJ2-4 NA TRBV7-8 NA 15 CASSTGGLNKNIQYF TGTGCCAGCAGCACCGGAGGGCTGAACAAAAACATTCAGTACTTC
TRBJ2-2 TRBD1 TRBV5-1 NA 15 CASSIGQVDAGELFF TGCGCCAGCAGCATAGGACAGGTTGATGCCGGGGAGCTGTTTTTT
TRBJ2-7 NA TRBV10-1 NA 12 CASSEATGEQYF TGCGCCAGCAGTGAGGCTACGGGGGAGCAGTACTTC
TRBJ2-7 NA TRBV19 NA 15 CARTAGVRGYYEQYF TGTGCCAGAACCGCCGGAGTGCGGGGATACTACGAGCAGTACTTC
TRBJ2-1 TRBD2 TRBV27 NA 23 CASSSRGTSSSISHRSSYNEQFF TGTGCCAGCAGCTCCAGGGGGACTAGCTCCTCTATTTCCCATCGGAGCTCCTACAATGAGCAGTTCTTC
TRBJ1-4 TRBD1 TRBV7-9 NA 12 CSGQGQNEKLFF TGTTCCGGACAGGGCCAGAATGAAAAACTGTTTTTT
TRBJ1-6 NA TRBV28 NA 16 CASSTRWGTYNSPLHF TGTGCCAGCAGTACGCGGTGGGGGACTTATAATTCACCCCTCCACTTT
TRBJ1-2 NA TRBV6-1 few 13 CASVKETNYGYTF TGTGCCAGCGTTAAAGAGACAAACTATGGCTACACCTTC
TRBJ2-7 TRBD1 TRBV6-5 NA 15 CASSPGTGGLNEQYF TGTGCCAGCAGCCCCGGGACAGGGGGCCTAAACGAGCAGTACTTC
TRBJ1-4 NA TRBV9 few 15 CASSVGRVSNEKLFF TGTGCCAGCAGCGTAGGCAGGGTTTCGAATGAAAAACTGTTTTTT
TRBJ2-1 NA TRBV30 NA 13 CAWSSGAYNEQFF TGTGCCTGGAGTTCCGGGGCCTACAATGAGCAGTTCTTC
TRBJ2-1 NA TRBV7-3 few 15 CASSLLGGSYNEQFF TGTGCCAGCAGCTTACTTGGGGGGTCCTACAATGAGCAGTTCTTC
TRBJ1-1 NA TRBV21-1 once 13 CASWRGESTEAFF TGTGCCAGCTGGCGGGGGGAGTCCACTGAAGCTTTCTTT
TRBJ2-3 NA TRBV11-3 NA 14 CASSFQGSTDTQYF TGTGCCAGCAGCTTCCAGGGGTCCACAGATACGCAGTATTTT
TRBJ1-1 NA TRBV4-2 NA 14 CASSQGTSRGEAFF TGTGCCAGCAGCCAAGGGACTTCCAGGGGAGAAGCTTTCTTT
TRBJ2-3 NA TRBV7-8 NA 16 CASSSRPGVGVGTQYF TGTGCCAGCAGCTCCCGACCTGGAGTCGGAGTCGGTACGCAGTATTTT
TRBJ2-7 NA TRBV5-3 NA 14 CARSSGQRGYEQYF TGTGCCAGAAGCTCCGGGCAACGCGGGTACGAGCAGTACTTC
TRBJ2-7 NA TRBV4-3 NA 15 CASSQDQGTGYEQYF TGCGCCAGCAGCCAAGACCAGGGAACTGGGTACGAGCAGTACTTC
TRBJ1-4 TRBD1 TRBV5-4 NA 15 CASNSGGPTNEKLFF TGTGCCAGCAACTCAGGGGGCCCTACTAATGAAAAACTGTTTTTT
TRBJ1-1 NA TRBV6-1 NA 13 CASSAGWGDEAFF TGTGCCAGCAGTGCCGGCTGGGGCGATGAAGCTTTCTTT
TRBJ2-7 NA TRBV28 NA 12 CASNSQGYEQYF TGTGCCAGCAACAGCCAGGGGTACGAGCAGTACTTC
TRBJ1-5 NA TRBV7-9 NA 14 CASSFWDTDQPQHF TGTGCCAGCAGCTTTTGGGACACAGATCAGCCCCAGCATTTT
TRBJ1-2 TRBD1 TRBV4-3 NA 15 CASSQDQGVAYGYTF TGCGCCAGCAGCCAAGATCAGGGGGTCGCCTATGGCTACACCTTC
TRBJ2-1 TRBD2 TRBV5-1 NA 15 CASSFFGTTRNEQFF TGCGCCAGCAGCTTCTTTGGGACTACGAGGAATGAGCAGTTCTTC
TRBJ1-1 NA TRBV18 NA 13 CASSPEIIGAAFF TGTGCCAGCTCACCAGAGATTATCGGAGCGGCTTTCTTT
TRBJ2-3 NA TRBV27 NA 13 CASRKMARDTQYF TGTGCCAGCAGGAAAATGGCTAGAGATACGCAGTATTTT
TRBJ2-2 NA TRBV28 NA 15 CASRPRPPNTGELFF TGTGCCAGCAGACCGAGGCCCCCAAACACCGGGGAGCTGTTTTTT
TRBJ2-7 TRBD2 TRBV7-2 NA 15 CASSGRGGGPYEQYF TGTGCCAGCAGCGGCCGGGGGGGAGGGCCTTACGAGCAGTACTTC
TRBJ1-2 NA TRBV15 NA 15 CATSRDLGHLYGYTF TGTGCCACCAGCAGAGATCTTGGACACCTCTATGGCTACACCTTC
TRBJ2-7 TRBD1 TRBV5-1 few 15 CASSPTGVELYEQYF TGCGCCAGCAGCCCTACAGGGGTTGAGCTGTACGAGCAGTACTTC
TRBJ2-3 TRBD1 TRBV5-1 NA 17 CASSLEPGAGGIDTQYF TGCGCCAGCAGCTTGGAACCCGGGGCAGGGGGAATCGATACGCAGTATTTT
TRBJ2-1 NA TRBV29-1 NA 9 CSTGEEQFF TGCAGCACCGGTGAGGAGCAGTTCTTC
TRBJ1-3 NA TRBV6-5 NA 15 CASRALEGSGNTIYF TGTGCCAGCAGGGCCCTCGAGGGCTCTGGAAACACCATATATTTT
TRBJ1-3 NA TRBV18 few 14 CASSLTGLENTIYF TGTGCCAGCTCATTAACGGGACTTGAAAACACCATATATTTT
TRBJ1-2 TRBD1 TRBV4-3 NA 15 CASSQGQGHIYGYTF TGCGCCAGCAGCCAGGGACAGGGTCATATCTATGGCTACACCTTC
TRBJ2-4 TRBD1 TRBV2 NA 15 CASRRQGLAKNIQYF TGTGCCAGCAGGCGACAGGGTCTAGCCAAAAACATTCAGTACTTC
TRBJ1-2 TRBD1 TRBV30 NA 13 CAWSRDRAGGYTF TGTGCCTGGAGTAGGGACAGGGCCGGCGGCTACACCTTC
TRBJ1-1 TRBD1 TRBV27 NA 17 CASSLGQGAMRPTEAFF TGTGCCAGCAGCTTGGGACAGGGGGCCATGCGTCCCACTGAAGCTTTCTTT
TRBJ2-7 NA TRBV28 once 13 CASSLQGSWEQYF TGTGCCAGCAGCTTACAGGGTTCTTGGGAGCAGTACTTC
TRBJ2-7 NA TRBV28 NA 13 CASSFDTSYEQYF TGTGCCAGCAGTTTCGACACCTCCTACGAGCAGTACTTC
TRBJ2-7 TRBD2 TRBV28 NA 15 CASSFGLAGGYEQYF TGTGCCAGCTCGTTCGGGTTAGCGGGTGGATACGAGCAGTACTTC
TRBJ1-2 TRBD1 TRBV28 once 14 CASSPPGQGRSYTF TGTGCCAGCAGTCCCCCGGGACAGGGTAGGAGCTACACCTTC
TRBJ1-1 NA TRBV10-3 NA 14 CAISGIRLNTEAFF TGTGCCATCAGTGGTATCAGGCTGAACACTGAAGCTTTCTTT
TRBJ2-1 TRBD2 TRBV7-2 NA 16 CASSLVLISGIKEQFF TGTGCCAGCAGCTTAGTCTTAATCAGCGGGATTAAGGAGCAGTTCTTC
TRBJ2-7 TRBD2 TRBV28 NA 14 CASSLRAGGYEQYF TGTGCCAGCAGTTTGAGGGCGGGGGGGTACGAGCAGTACTTC
TRBJ2-1 NA TRBV2 NA 15 CASSGSGSSYNEQFF TGTGCCAGCAGTGGGTCCGGGAGCTCCTACAATGAGCAGTTCTTC
TRBJ1-5 NA TRBV7-6 once 16 CASSLLGQGSIQPQHF TGTGCCAGCAGCTTGTTGGGGCAGGGTAGTATTCAGCCCCAGCATTTT
TRBJ2-7 NA TRBV5-1 NA 12 CASRPDIYEQYF TGCGCCAGCCGGCCAGACATCTACGAGCAGTACTTC